Given below is one T cell receptor beta chain in context. These data originate in a study of PD-L1 blockade in urothelial cancer. Across the whole study: Patients previously received 0 to 3 chemotherapy regimens. A median blood sample held about 150,000 T cells and about 89,000 unique TCRs.

Data came from immunoSEQ multiplex PCR; TCRdb stores just in-frame clones and leaves some out. Altogether more than 30,000 clones are present, approximately 82% being singletons, with the ten largest covering roughly 29%. Patients were diagnosed with urothelial carcinoma, either locally advanced or metastatic. The study collected 1 to 8 samples per patient, pretreatment and on-treatment. The CDR3 length is 17 residues. V shed 4 bases and J 0 bases; nucleotides not matched to a gene: 7. Germline values: CDR1 SGHAT, CDR2 FQNNGV. This chain uses TRBV11-2 with TRBJ2-2, with 8 bases identical to TRBD1. The sequence came from a man between 60 and 70 years old with urothelial cancer. The material was PBMCs, obtained around atezolizumab (anti-PD-L1) treatment. CDR3 residues: CASSYRSTGANTGELFF. CDR3 bases: TGTGCCAGCAGCTACCGATCGACAGGGGCGAACACCGGGGAGCTGTTTTTT. Filled out from reference TRBV11-2 and TRBJ2-2, the complete variable domain reads EAGVAQSPRYKIIEKRQSVAFWCNPISGHATLYWYQQILGQGPKLLIQFQNNGVVDDSQLPKDRFSAERLKGVDSTLKIQPAKLEDSAVYLCASSYRSTGANTGELFFGEGSRLTVL.